A selection of T cell receptor beta chains follows, all from one sample in a study of shared clonotypes between healthy human individuals. The table came from immunoSEQ multiplex PCR; TCRdb's copy has only in-frame clones and leaves some out. The sample lists around 1.6 million clones, 98% seen once, with 0.4% to 0.55% in the top ten. Sample: naive CD4+ T cells sorted from blood. All receptors derive from a man aged 25-45 years in good health. The CDR3 runs from the conserved cysteine through the conserved F or W. D genes are given only for firm matches. The listing skips clone size in some rows; elsewhere it reads once, few, many or a size class.

d_gene: NA; abundance: NA; v_gene: TRBV7-2; j_gene: TRBJ2-1; CDR3nt: TGTGCCAGCAGCCAGCAGGGAGCCTACAATGAGCAGTTCTTC; CDR3aa: CASSQQGAYNEQFF
d_gene: NA; abundance: NA; v_gene: TRBV18; j_gene: TRBJ1-1; CDR3nt: TGTGCCAGCTCACCACCAGGGACTGCGAACACTGAAGCTTTCTTT; CDR3aa: CASSPPGTANTEAFF
d_gene: NA; abundance: NA; v_gene: TRBV5-1; j_gene: TRBJ2-7; CDR3nt: TGCGCCAGCAGCTTGGTGGTAGATCGAGACCGGACGAGTGGTGAGCAGTACTTC; CDR3aa: CASSLVVDRDRTSGEQYF
d_gene: NA; abundance: NA; v_gene: TRBV28; j_gene: TRBJ1-5; CDR3nt: TGTGCCAGCAGTCGCAGCCTAAATCAGCCCCAGCATTTT; CDR3aa: CASSRSLNQPQHF
d_gene: TRBD2; abundance: NA; v_gene: TRBV28; j_gene: TRBJ2-5; CDR3nt: TGTGCCAGCAGTTTTTCTCTAGCGGGAGGTAGGGAGACCCAGTACTTC; CDR3aa: CASSFSLAGGRETQYF
d_gene: NA; abundance: once; v_gene: TRBV5-6; j_gene: TRBJ2-5; CDR3nt: TGTGCCAGCAGCTTAAGGATCGGGTTGCGGACCCAGTACTTC; CDR3aa: CASSLRIGLRTQYF
d_gene: NA; abundance: NA; v_gene: TRBV4-1; j_gene: TRBJ2-2; CDR3nt: TGCGCCAGCAGCCAAGATACCGGGACCGGGGAGCTGTTTTTT; CDR3aa: CASSQDTGTGELFF
d_gene: TRBD1; abundance: NA; v_gene: TRBV18; j_gene: TRBJ1-3; CDR3nt: TGTGCCAGCTCACCACCGAAACAGGGGACGTCTGGAAACACCATATATTTT; CDR3aa: CASSPPKQGTSGNTIYF
d_gene: NA; abundance: NA; v_gene: TRBV7-2; j_gene: TRBJ2-2; CDR3nt: TGTGCCAGCAGCTCACCTAACACCGGGGAGCTGTTTTTT; CDR3aa: CASSSPNTGELFF
d_gene: TRBD2; abundance: NA; v_gene: TRBV7-9; j_gene: TRBJ2-1; CDR3nt: TGTGCCAGCAGCTTGATGCCTAGCGGGGACAATGAGCAGTTCTTC; CDR3aa: CASSLMPSGDNEQFF
d_gene: NA; abundance: NA; v_gene: TRBV18; j_gene: TRBJ2-3; CDR3nt: TGTGCCAGCTCACTGATGACTCTGCCGTACACAGATACGCAGTATTTT; CDR3aa: CASSLMTLPYTDTQYF
d_gene: TRBD2; abundance: NA; v_gene: TRBV2; j_gene: TRBJ2-1; CDR3nt: TGTGCCAGCAGTGAAGTCCCGGGAGGGTCCTACAATGAGCAGTTCTTC; CDR3aa: CASSEVPGGSYNEQFF
d_gene: TRBD2; abundance: NA; v_gene: TRBV7-6; j_gene: TRBJ2-6; CDR3nt: TGTGCCAGCAGCCTTTTTAGCGGGAGAAGTGGGGCCAACGTCCTGACTTTC; CDR3aa: CASSLFSGRSGANVLTF
d_gene: TRBD1; abundance: NA; v_gene: TRBV6-5; j_gene: TRBJ2-5; CDR3nt: TGTGCCAGCAGTTACAACAGGGGAGAGACCCAGTACTTC; CDR3aa: CASSYNRGETQYF
d_gene: TRBD2; abundance: NA; v_gene: TRBV7-8; j_gene: TRBJ2-1; CDR3nt: TGTGCCAGCAGCTTAGCGGGGAGGGGCAAGAGGTACAATGAGCAGTTCTTC; CDR3aa: CASSLAGRGKRYNEQFF
d_gene: NA; abundance: NA; v_gene: TRBV28; j_gene: TRBJ2-7; CDR3nt: TGTGCCAGCAGTTTCGGGAGAAAACAGGCAACCTACGAGCAGTACTTC; CDR3aa: CASSFGRKQATYEQYF
d_gene: NA; abundance: NA; v_gene: TRBV28; j_gene: TRBJ1-4; CDR3nt: TGTGCCAGCAGTTTAGCCAGCCTTCGGGAAAAACTGTTTTTT; CDR3aa: CASSLASLREKLFF
d_gene: NA; abundance: once; v_gene: TRBV5-4; j_gene: TRBJ2-7; CDR3nt: TGTGCCAGCAGCTTGGCGGCGGGGTACGAGCAGTACTTC; CDR3aa: CASSLAAGYEQYF
d_gene: NA; abundance: NA; v_gene: TRBV21-1; j_gene: TRBJ1-3; CDR3nt: TGTGCCAGCAGCAATTTTAGGGACAGGTACACCATATATTTT; CDR3aa: CASSNFRDRYTIYF
d_gene: TRBD1; abundance: NA; v_gene: TRBV15; j_gene: TRBJ2-2; CDR3nt: TGTGCCACCAGCAGAGGGGACAGGGGGCGCGAGGAGCTGTTTTTT; CDR3aa: CATSRGDRGREELFF
d_gene: TRBD2; abundance: NA; v_gene: TRBV5-1; j_gene: TRBJ2-1; CDR3nt: TGCGCCAGCAGCCAGACTAGCGGGTCCTACAATGAGCAGTTCTTC; CDR3aa: CASSQTSGSYNEQFF
d_gene: TRBD1; abundance: NA; v_gene: TRBV18; j_gene: TRBJ2-5; CDR3nt: TGTGCCAGCTCACCCAGGACAGGGGGCCTCCAAGAGACCCAGTACTTC; CDR3aa: CASSPRTGGLQETQYF
d_gene: NA; abundance: NA; v_gene: TRBV11-2; j_gene: TRBJ2-7; CDR3nt: TGTGCCAGCAGCTTTGGCACACCCTACGAGCAGTACTTC; CDR3aa: CASSFGTPYEQYF
d_gene: TRBD2; abundance: NA; v_gene: TRBV6-1; j_gene: TRBJ2-5; CDR3nt: TGTGCCAGCGGTACTAGCGGGACGTACCAAGAGACCCAGTACTTC; CDR3aa: CASGTSGTYQETQYF
d_gene: TRBD2; abundance: NA; v_gene: TRBV11-2; j_gene: TRBJ2-3; CDR3nt: TGTGCCAGCAGCTTAGCACTAGCGGCGGGCGGAACAGATACGCAGTATTTT; CDR3aa: CASSLALAAGGTDTQYF
d_gene: TRBD2; abundance: NA; v_gene: TRBV7-9; j_gene: TRBJ2-5; CDR3nt: TGTGCCAGCAGCTTGGGAATAGCGGGAGGGTACCAAGAGACCCAGTACTTC; CDR3aa: CASSLGIAGGYQETQYF
d_gene: TRBD1; abundance: NA; v_gene: TRBV7-2; j_gene: TRBJ2-7; CDR3nt: TGTGCCAGCAGCCTCAGGGGGCCTCGCGAGCAGTACTTC; CDR3aa: CASSLRGPREQYF
d_gene: NA; abundance: NA; v_gene: TRBV10-3; j_gene: TRBJ2-3; CDR3nt: TGTGCCATCTCTCCGGGGGCAGATACGCAGTATTTT; CDR3aa: CAISPGADTQYF
d_gene: NA; abundance: NA; v_gene: TRBV27; j_gene: TRBJ2-3; CDR3nt: TGTGCCAGCAGTCTGAACCCGGGACACAGTACGCAGTATTTT; CDR3aa: CASSLNPGHSTQYF
d_gene: NA; abundance: NA; v_gene: TRBV15; j_gene: TRBJ2-5; CDR3nt: TGTGCCACCGGGAGACCGTACCAAGAGACCCAGTACTTC; CDR3aa: CATGRPYQETQYF
d_gene: NA; abundance: NA; v_gene: TRBV6-1; j_gene: TRBJ1-2; CDR3nt: TGTGCCAGCAGTGAGGCGGGAACTAACTATGGCTACACCTTC; CDR3aa: CASSEAGTNYGYTF
d_gene: NA; abundance: NA; v_gene: TRBV11-2; j_gene: TRBJ1-1; CDR3nt: TGTGCCAGCAGCCAGTGGGCGGCGAACACTGAAGCTTTCTTT; CDR3aa: CASSQWAANTEAFF
d_gene: NA; abundance: NA; v_gene: TRBV5-6; j_gene: TRBJ2-7; CDR3nt: TGTGCCAGCAGCTTGGATAATATTCCCTCCTACGAGCAGTACTTC; CDR3aa: CASSLDNIPSYEQYF
d_gene: NA; abundance: NA; v_gene: TRBV5-1; j_gene: TRBJ1-1; CDR3nt: TGCGCCAGCAGCCTCCGGGCAGGGCCTGACACTGAAGCTTTCTTT; CDR3aa: CASSLRAGPDTEAFF
d_gene: NA; abundance: NA; v_gene: TRBV28; j_gene: TRBJ1-5; CDR3nt: TGTGCCAGCAGTTTAACTGACCGAAACAATCAGCCCCAGCATTTT; CDR3aa: CASSLTDRNNQPQHF
d_gene: NA; abundance: NA; v_gene: TRBV6-1; j_gene: TRBJ2-5; CDR3nt: TGTGCCAGCAGCCGCACCCCCGGGAACCAAGAGACCCAGTACTTC; CDR3aa: CASSRTPGNQETQYF